The TCR beta chain under discussion was sequenced for a study of circulating CD8 cells and anti-PD-1 response in melanoma. Four subsets defined by PD-1 and/or TIGIT were sorted from live CD3+CD8+TCRalphabeta+ cells. CDR3 length: 16 residues. J was trimmed by 6 bases and V by 8 bases; bases with no gene match: 16. A few counts support this clonotype. The antigen is not known. Each library started from around 14 ng of total RNA using the QIAseq Immune Repertoire TCR panel. MiXCR, applied by TCRdb to the reads, yields one record per CDR3 protein. The sample shows approximately 510 distinct CDR3 sequences, around 8.7% of them seen only once. Study results and limitations: Only baseline and M1 samples entered the published repertoire comparisons.

The sequencing used CD8+ T cells from PBMCs, collected at baseline or after one month of anti-PD-1 therapy (not recorded which). The genes are TRBV23-1 and TRBJ1-2; 9 bases are shared with TRBD1. TRBV23-1 is marked as an open reading frame, function uncertain. The clonotype was recovered from a human donor with melanoma. In DNA form, the CDR3 reads TGCGCCAGCCACCCAGGGGACAGGGCGAAAGGGAATGGCTACACCTTC. This sequence encodes CASHPGDRAKGNGYTF.